This T cell receptor (beta chain) was recorded in a study of cytomegalovirus exposure and HLA in healthy donors. CDR1 SGHRS and CDR2 YFSETQ come from the germline V gene. The CDR3 is 16 residues long. The V and J ends lost 2 bases and 4 bases, in that order; junction bases with no gene match: 5. About this clone itself: Its antigen is still unknown.

The PCR used 60 Vbeta and 13 Jbeta primers. The data were produced by immunoSEQ multiplex PCR, yet TCRdb's version contains in-frame clones alone and is incomplete. The sample includes under 200,000 clones, nearly 80% of them seen just once. Points from the study as a whole: Across HLA loci, a later analysis found differing TCR association rates, with DRB1 most and HLA-C fewest.

Sequenced material: PBMCs. The chain couples TRBV5-1 to TRBJ1-4; 10 bases are a match to TRBD1. The receptor's source is a man aged 18 to 30 in good health and CMV-seropositive. CDR3 sequence (DNA): TGCGCCAGCAGCTTAGACCGGGACAGGGGTAATGAAAAACTGTTTTTT. Protein product: CASSLDRDRGNEKLFF.